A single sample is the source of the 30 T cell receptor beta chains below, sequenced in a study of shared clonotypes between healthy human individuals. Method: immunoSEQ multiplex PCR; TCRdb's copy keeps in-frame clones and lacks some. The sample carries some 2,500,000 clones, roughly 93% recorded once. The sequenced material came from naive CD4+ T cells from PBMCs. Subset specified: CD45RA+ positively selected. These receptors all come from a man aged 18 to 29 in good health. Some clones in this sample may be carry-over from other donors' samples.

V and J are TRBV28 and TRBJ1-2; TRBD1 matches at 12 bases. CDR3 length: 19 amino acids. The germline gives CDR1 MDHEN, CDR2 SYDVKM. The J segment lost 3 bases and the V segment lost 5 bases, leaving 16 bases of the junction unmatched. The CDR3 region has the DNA TGTGCCAGCAGTACTACCGCTTCTGGGACAGGGGGCCTTTACTATGGCTACACCTTC. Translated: CASSTTASGTGGLYYGYTF.

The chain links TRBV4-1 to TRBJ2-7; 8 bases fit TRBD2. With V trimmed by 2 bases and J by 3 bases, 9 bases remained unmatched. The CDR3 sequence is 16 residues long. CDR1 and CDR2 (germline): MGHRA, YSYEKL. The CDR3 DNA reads TGCGCCAGCAGCCAACCCACTCCGGCGGGAGGCTACGAGCAGTACTTC. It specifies CASSQPTPAGGYEQYF.

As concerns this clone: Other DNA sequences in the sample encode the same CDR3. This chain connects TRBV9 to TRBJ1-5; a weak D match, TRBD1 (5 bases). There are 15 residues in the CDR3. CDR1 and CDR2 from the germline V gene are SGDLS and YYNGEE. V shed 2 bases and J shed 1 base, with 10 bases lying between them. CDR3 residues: CASSVGGNSNQPQHF. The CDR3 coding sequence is TGTGCCAGCAGCGTCGGGGGAAACAGCAATCAGCCCCAGCATTTT.

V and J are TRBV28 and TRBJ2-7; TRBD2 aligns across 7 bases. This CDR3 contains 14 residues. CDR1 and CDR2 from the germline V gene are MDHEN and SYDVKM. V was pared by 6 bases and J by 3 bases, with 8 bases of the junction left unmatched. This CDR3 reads CASSPWGDYYEQYF. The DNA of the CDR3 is TGTGCCAGCAGCCCATGGGGGGACTACTACGAGCAGTACTTC.

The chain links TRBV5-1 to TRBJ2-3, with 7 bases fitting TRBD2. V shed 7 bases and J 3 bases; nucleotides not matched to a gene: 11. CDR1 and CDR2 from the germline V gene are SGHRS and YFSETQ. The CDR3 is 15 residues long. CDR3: CASYAGVPWTDTQYF. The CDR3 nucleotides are TGCGCCAGCTATGCGGGGGTCCCTTGGACAGATACGCAGTATTTT.

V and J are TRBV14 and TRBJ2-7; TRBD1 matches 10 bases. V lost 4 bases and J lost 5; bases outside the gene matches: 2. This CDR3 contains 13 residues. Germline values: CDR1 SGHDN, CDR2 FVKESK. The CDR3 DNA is TGTGCCAGCAGCCGAGGGACAGGGGACGAGCAGTACTTC. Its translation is CASSRGTGDEQYF.

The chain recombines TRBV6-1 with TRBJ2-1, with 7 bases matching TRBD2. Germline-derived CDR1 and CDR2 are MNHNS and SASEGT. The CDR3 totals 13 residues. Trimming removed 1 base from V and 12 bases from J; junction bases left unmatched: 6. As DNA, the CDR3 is TGTGCCAGCAGTGAAGGGGGGGGAGGACGGCAGTTCTTC. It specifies CASSEGGGGRQFF.

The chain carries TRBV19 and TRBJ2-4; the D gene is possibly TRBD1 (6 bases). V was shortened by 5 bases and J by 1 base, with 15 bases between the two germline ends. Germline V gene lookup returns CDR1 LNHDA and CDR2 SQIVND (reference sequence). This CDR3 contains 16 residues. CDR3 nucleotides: TGTGCCAGTAGTTCCAGACAGGTCATGGCCAAAAACATTCAGTACTTC. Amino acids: CASSSRQVMAKNIQYF.

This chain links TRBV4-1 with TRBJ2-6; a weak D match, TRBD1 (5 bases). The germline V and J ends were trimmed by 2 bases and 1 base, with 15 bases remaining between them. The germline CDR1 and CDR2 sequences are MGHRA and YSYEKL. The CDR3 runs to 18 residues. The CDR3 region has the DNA TGCGCCAGCAGCCAACCTCCAGGAAAGGGGTCTGGGGCCAACGTCCTGACTTTC. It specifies CASSQPPGKGSGANVLTF.

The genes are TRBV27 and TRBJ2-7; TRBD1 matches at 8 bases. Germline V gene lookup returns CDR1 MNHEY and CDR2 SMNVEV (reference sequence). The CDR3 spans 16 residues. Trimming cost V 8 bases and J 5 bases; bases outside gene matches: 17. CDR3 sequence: CASATQGDFSYNEQYF. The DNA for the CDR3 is TGTGCCAGCGCCACACAGGGGGATTTCTCCTACAACGAGCAGTACTTC.

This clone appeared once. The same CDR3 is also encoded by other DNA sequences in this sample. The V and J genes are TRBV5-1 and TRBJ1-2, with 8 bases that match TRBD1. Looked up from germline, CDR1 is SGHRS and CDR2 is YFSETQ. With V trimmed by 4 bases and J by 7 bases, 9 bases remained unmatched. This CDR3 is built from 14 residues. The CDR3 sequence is CASSLGTGGRGYTF. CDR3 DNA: TGCGCCAGCAGCCTAGGGACAGGCGGCCGTGGCTACACCTTC. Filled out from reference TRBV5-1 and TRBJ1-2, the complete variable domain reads KAGVTQTPRYLIKTRGQQVTLSCSPISGHRSVSWYQQTPGQGLQFLFEYFSETQRNKGNFPGRFSGRQFSNSRSEMNVSTLELGDSALYLCASSLGTGGRGYTFGSGTRLTVV.

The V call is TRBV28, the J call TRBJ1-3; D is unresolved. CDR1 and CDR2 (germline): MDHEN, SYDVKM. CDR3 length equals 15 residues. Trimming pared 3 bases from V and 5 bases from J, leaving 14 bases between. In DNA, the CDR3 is TGTGCCAGCAGTTTTGCGGGGTTGGGTCGAAACACCATATATTTT. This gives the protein CASSFAGLGRNTIYF. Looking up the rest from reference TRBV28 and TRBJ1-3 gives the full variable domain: DVKVTQSSRYLVKRTGEKVFLECVQDMDHENMFWYRQDPGLGLRLIYFSYDVKMKEKGDIPEGYSVSREKKERFSLILESASTNQTSMYLCASSFAGLGRNTIYFGEGSWLTVV.

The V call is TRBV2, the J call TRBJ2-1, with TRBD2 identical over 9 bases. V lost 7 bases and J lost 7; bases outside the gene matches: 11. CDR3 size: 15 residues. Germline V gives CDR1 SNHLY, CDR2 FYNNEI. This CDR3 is CASNLIAGEGNEQFF. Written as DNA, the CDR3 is TGTGCCAGCAACCTCATAGCGGGAGAAGGGAATGAGCAGTTCTTC.

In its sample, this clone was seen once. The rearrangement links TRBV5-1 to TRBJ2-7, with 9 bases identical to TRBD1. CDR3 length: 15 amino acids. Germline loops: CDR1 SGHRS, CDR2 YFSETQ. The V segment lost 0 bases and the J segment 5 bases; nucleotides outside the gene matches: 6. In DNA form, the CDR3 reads TGCGCCAGCAGCTTGGGGGACAGGGAGGTTCACGAGCAGTACTTC. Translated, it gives CASSLGDREVHEQYF.

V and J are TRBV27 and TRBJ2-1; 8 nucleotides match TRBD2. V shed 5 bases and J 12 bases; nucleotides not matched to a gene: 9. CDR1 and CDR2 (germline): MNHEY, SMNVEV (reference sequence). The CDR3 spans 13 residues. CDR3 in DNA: TGTGCCAGCAGTCTAATAGCGGGACTGGGGCAGTTCTTC. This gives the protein CASSLIAGLGQFF.

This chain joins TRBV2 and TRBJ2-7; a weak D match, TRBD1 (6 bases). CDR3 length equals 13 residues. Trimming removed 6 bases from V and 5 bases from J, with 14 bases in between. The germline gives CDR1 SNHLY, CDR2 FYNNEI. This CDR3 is CASSSQGSNEQYF. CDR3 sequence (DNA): TGTGCCAGCAGCTCACAGGGATCCAACGAGCAGTACTTC.

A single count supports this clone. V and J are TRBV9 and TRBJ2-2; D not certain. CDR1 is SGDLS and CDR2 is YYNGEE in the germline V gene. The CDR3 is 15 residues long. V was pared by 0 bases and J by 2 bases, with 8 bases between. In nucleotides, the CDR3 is TGTGCCAGCAGCGTAGGACGGCTAAACACCGGGGAGCTGTTTTTT. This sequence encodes CASSVGRLNTGELFF. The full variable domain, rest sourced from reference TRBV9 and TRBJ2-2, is DSGVTQTPKHLITATGQRVTLRCSPRSGDLSVYWYQQSLDQGLQFLIQYYNGEERAKGNILERFSAQQFPDLHSELNLSSLELGDSALYFCASSVGRLNTGELFFGEGSRLTVL.

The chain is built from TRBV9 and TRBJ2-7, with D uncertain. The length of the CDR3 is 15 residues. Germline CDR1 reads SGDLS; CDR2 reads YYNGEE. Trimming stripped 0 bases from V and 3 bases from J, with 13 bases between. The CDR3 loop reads CASSVDMGPGYEQYF. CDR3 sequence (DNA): TGTGCCAGCAGCGTAGATATGGGCCCGGGCTACGAGCAGTACTTC.

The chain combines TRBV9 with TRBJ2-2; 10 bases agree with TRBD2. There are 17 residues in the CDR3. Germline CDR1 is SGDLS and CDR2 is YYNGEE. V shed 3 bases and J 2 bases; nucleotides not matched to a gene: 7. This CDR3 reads CASSAPGLAYNTGELFF. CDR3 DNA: TGTGCCAGCAGCGCCCCGGGACTAGCGTATAACACCGGGGAGCTGTTTTTT.

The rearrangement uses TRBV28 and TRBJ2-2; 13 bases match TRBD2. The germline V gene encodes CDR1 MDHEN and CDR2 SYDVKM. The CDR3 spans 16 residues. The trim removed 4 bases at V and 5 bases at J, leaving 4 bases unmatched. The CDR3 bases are TGTGCCAGCAGTTCGGGACTAGCGGGATTGACCGGGGAGCTGTTTTTT. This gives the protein CASSSGLAGLTGELFF. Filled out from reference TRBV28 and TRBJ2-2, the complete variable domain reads DVKVTQSSRYLVKRTGEKVFLECVQDMDHENMFWYRQDPGLGLRLIYFSYDVKMKEKGDIPEGYSVSREKKERFSLILESASTNQTSMYLCASSSGLAGLTGELFFGEGSRLTVL.

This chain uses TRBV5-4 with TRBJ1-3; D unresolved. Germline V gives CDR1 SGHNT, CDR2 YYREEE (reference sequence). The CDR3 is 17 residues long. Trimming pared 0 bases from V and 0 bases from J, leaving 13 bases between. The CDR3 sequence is CASSLDGQSLSGNTIYF. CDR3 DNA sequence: TGTGCCAGCAGCTTGGATGGGCAGAGTCTCTCTGGAAACACCATATATTTT.

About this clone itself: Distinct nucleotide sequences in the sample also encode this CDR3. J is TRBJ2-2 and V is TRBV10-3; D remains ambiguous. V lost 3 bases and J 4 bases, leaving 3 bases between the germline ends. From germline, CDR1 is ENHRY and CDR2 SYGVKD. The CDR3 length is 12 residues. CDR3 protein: CAISETTGELFF. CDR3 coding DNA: TGTGCCATCAGTGAAACCACCGGGGAGCTGTTTTTT.

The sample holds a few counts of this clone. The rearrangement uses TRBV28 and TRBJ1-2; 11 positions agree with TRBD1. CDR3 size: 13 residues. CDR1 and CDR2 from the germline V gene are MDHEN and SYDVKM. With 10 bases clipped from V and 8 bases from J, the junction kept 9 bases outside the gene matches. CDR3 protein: CATPGDRGFGYTF. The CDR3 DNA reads TGTGCCACCCCAGGGGACAGGGGGTTCGGCTACACCTTC.

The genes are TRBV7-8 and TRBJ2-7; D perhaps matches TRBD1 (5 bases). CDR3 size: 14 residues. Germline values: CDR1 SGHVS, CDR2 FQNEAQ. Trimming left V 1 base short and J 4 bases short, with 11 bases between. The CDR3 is CASSLGIGEYEQYF. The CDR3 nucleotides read TGTGCCAGCAGCTTAGGGATAGGGGAATACGAGCAGTACTTC.

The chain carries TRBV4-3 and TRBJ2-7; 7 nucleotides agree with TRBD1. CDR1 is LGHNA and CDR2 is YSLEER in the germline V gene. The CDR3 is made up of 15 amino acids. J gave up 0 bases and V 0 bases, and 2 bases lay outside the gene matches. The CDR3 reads CASSQEGQSSYEQYF. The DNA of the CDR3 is TGCGCCAGCAGCCAAGAGGGACAGAGCTCCTACGAGCAGTACTTC.

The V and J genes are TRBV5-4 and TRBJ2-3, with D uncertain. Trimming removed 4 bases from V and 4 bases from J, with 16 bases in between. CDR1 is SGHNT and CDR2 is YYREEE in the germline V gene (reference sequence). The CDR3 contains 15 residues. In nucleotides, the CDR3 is TGTGCCAGCAGCGAGGTCTCCGGGTTCGCAGATACGCAGTATTTT. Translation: CASSEVSGFADTQYF.

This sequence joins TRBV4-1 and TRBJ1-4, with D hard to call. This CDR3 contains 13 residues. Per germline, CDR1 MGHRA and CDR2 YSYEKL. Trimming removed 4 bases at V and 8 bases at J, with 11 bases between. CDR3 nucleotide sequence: TGCGCCAGCAGCCTTGGAGCGGGGGAAAAACTGTTTTTT. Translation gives CASSLGAGEKLFF.

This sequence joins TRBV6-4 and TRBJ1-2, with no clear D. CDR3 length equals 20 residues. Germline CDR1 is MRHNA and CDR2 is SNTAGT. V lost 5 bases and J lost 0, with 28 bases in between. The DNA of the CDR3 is TGTGCCAGCAGTCCCGGTCCCCGTGGGAAAGTGTGGGCAGCTAACTATGGCTACACCTTC. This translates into CASSPGPRGKVWAANYGYTF.

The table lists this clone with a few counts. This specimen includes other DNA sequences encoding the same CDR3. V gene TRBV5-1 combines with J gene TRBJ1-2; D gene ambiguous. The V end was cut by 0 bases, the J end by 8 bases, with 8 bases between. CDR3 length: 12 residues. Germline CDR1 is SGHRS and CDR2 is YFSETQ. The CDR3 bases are TGCGCCAGCAGCTTGGAAGGGTACGGCTACACCTTC. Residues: CASSLEGYGYTF.

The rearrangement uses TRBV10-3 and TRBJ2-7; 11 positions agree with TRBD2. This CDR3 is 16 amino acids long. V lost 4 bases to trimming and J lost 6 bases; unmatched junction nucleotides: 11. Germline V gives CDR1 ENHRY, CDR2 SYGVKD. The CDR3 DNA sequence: TGTGCCATCAGTGGCGGACTAGCGGGTTTGGGGGCCGAGCAGTACTTC. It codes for CAISGGLAGLGAEQYF.